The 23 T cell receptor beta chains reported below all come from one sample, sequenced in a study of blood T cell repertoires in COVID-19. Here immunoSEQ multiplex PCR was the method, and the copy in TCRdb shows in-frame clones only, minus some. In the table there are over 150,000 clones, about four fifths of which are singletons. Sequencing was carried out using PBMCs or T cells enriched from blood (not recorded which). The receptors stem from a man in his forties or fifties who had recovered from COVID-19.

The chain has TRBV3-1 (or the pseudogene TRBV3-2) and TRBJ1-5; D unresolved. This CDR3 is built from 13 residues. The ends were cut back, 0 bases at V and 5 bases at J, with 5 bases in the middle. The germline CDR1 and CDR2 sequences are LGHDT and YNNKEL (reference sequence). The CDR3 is CASSQDGDQPQHF. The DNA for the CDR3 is TGTGCCAGCAGCCAAGATGGAGATCAGCCCCAGCATTTT.

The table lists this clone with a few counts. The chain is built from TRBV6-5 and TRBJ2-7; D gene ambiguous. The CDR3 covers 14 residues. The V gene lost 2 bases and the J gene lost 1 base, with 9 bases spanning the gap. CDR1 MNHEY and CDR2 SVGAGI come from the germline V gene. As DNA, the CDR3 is TGTGCCAGCAGTTACCTACCTGTTTCCTACGAGCAGTACTTC. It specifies CASSYLPVSYEQYF.

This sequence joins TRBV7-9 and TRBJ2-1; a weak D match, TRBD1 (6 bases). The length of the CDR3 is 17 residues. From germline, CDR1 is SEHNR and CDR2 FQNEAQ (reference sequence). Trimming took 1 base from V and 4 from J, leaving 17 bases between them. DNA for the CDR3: TGTGCCAGCAGCTTAGTCCAGGGGATTGGATCATACAATGAGCAGTTCTTC. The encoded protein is CASSLVQGIGSYNEQFF.

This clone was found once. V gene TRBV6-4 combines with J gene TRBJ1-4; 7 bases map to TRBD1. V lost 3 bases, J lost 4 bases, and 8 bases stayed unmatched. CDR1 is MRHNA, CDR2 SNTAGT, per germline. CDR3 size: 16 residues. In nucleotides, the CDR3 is TGTGCCAGCAGTGAACGACCGGGACAGAGTAATGAAAAACTGTTTTTT. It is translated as CASSERPGQSNEKLFF.

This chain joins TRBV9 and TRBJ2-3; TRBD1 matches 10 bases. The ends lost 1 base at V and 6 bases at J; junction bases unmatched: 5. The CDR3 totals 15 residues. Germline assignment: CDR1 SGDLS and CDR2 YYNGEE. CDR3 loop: CASSVRGQGWDTQYF. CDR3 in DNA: TGTGCCAGCAGCGTAAGGGGACAGGGGTGGGATACGCAGTATTTT.

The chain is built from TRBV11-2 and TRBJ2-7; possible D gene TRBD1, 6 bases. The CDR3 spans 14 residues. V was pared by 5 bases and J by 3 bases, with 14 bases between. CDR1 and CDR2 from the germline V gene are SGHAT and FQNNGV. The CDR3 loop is CASSDLRDIYEQYF. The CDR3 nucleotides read TGTGCCAGCAGCGACCTCCGGGACATCTACGAGCAGTACTTC.

The CDR3 loop is CAWSAQAPESYTF. For the CDR3, the DNA is TGTGCCTGGAGTGCCCAGGCGCCAGAGAGCTACACCTTC. V gene TRBV30 combines with J gene TRBJ1-2; D is unresolved. Germline lookup yields CDR1 GTSNPN and CDR2 SVGIG (reference sequence). The CDR3 has 13 residues. Trimming removed 1 base from V and 9 bases from J, with 15 bases in between. Supplemented by reference TRBV30 and TRBJ1-2, the full variable domain reads SQTIHQWPATLVQPVGSPLSLECTVEGTSNPNLYWYRQAAGRGLQLLFYSVGIGQISSEVPQNLSASRPQDRQFILSSKKLLLSDSGFYLCAWSAQAPESYTFGSGTRLTVV.

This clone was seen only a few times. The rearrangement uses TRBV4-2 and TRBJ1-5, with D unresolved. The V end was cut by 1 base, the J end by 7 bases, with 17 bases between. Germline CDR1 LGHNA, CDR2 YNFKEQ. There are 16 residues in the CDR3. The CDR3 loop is CASSQGSSGMEQPQHF. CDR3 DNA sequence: TGTGCCAGCAGCCAAGGAAGCTCGGGGATGGAGCAGCCCCAGCATTTT.

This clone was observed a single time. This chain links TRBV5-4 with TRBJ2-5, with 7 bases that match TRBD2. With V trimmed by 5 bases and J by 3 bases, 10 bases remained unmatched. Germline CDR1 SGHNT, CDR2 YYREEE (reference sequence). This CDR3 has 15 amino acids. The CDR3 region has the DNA TGTGCCAGCAGGAATGGCGGGGGACTGAAAGAGACCCAGTACTTC. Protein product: CASRNGGGLKETQYF.

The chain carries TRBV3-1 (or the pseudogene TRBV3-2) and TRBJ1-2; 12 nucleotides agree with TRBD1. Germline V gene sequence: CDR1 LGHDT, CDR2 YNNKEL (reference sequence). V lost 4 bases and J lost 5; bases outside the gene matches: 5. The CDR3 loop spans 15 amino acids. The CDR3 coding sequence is TGTGCCAGCAGCCTCGGGACAGGGGGCCATTATGGCTACACCTTC. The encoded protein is CASSLGTGGHYGYTF.

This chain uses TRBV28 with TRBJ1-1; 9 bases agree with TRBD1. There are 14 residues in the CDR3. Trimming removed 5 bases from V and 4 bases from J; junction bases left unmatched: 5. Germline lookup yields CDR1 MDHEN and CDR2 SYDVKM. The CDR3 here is CASSRQGGSTEAFF. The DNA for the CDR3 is TGTGCCAGCAGTCGACAGGGGGGGAGCACTGAAGCTTTCTTT.

DNA of the CDR3: TGTGCCAGCTCAGAGACTCATGGCTACACCTTC. Protein product: CASSETHGYTF. This chain uses TRBV12-3 or TRBV12-4 with TRBJ1-2; D ambiguous. Trimming pared 8 bases from V and 6 bases from J, leaving 10 bases between. CDR3 size: 11 residues.

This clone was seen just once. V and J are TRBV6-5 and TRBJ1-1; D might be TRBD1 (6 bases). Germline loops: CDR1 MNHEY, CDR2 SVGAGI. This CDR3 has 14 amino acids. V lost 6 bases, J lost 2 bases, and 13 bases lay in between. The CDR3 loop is CASRRQVRNTEAFF. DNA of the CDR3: TGTGCCAGCAGGAGACAGGTCCGAAACACTGAAGCTTTCTTT.

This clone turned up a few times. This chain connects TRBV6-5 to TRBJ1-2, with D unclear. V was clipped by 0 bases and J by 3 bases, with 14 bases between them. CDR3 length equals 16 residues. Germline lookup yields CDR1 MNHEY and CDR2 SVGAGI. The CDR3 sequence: CASSYSRPPGYYGYTF. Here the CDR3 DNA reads TGTGCCAGCAGTTACTCGAGGCCACCCGGTTACTATGGCTACACCTTC.

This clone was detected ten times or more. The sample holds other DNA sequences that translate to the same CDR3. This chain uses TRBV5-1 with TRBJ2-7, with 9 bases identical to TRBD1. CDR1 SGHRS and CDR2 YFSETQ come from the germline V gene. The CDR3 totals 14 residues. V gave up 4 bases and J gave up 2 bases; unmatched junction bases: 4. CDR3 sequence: CASSTRQGAYEQYF. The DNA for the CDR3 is TGCGCCAGCAGCACCCGACAGGGGGCCTACGAGCAGTACTTC.

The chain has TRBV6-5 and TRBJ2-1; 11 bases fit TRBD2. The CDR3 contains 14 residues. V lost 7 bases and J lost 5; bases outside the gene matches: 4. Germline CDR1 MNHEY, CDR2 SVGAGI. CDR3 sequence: CASKWGLADNEQFF. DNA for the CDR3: TGTGCCAGCAAGTGGGGACTAGCGGACAATGAGCAGTTCTTC.

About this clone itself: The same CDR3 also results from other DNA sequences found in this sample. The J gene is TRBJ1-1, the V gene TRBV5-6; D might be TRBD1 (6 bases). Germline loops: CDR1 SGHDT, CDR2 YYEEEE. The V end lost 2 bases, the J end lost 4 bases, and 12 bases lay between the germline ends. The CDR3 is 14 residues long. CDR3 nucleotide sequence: TGTGCCAGCAGCTTCAGGGGAGAGGGCACTGAAGCTTTCTTT. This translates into CASSFRGEGTEAFF.

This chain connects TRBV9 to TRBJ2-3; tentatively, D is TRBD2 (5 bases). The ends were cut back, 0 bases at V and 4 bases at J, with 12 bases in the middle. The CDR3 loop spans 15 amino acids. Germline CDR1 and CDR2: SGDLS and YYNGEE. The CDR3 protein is CASSVAGVPSDTQYF. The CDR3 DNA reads TGTGCCAGCAGCGTAGCCGGGGTCCCCTCAGATACGCAGTATTTT.

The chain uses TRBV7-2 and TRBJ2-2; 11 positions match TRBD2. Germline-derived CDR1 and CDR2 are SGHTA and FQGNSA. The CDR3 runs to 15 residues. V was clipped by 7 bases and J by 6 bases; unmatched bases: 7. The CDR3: CASNPSSGGPGELFF. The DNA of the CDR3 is TGTGCCAGCAACCCTTCTAGCGGGGGGCCCGGGGAGCTGTTTTTT.

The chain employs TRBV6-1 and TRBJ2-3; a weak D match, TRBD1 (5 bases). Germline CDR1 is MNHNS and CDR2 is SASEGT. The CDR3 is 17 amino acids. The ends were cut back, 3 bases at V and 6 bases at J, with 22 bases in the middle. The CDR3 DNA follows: TGTGCCAGCAGTGAGTATAGGCAGGGTCTATTGGACGATACGCAGTATTTT. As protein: CASSEYRQGLLDDTQYF.

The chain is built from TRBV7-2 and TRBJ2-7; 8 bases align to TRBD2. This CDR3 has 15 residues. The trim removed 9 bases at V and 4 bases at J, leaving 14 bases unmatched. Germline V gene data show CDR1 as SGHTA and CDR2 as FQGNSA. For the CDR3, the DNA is TGTGCCAGTGCGGCTTTACGAGCGGGGGCTTACGAGCAGTACTTC. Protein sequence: CASAALRAGAYEQYF.

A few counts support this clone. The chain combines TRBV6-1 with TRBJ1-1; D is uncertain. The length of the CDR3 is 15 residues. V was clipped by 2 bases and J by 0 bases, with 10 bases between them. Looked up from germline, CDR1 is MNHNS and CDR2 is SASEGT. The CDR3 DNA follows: TGTGCCAGCAGTGAATTTCGGGTGGTGAACACTGAAGCTTTCTTT. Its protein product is CASSEFRVVNTEAFF.

In nucleotides, the CDR3 is TGTGCCAGCAGTGGACAGGGTATGGGCACAGATACGCAGTATTTT. As protein: CASSGQGMGTDTQYF. This sequence joins TRBV2 and TRBJ2-3, with TRBD1 matching 7 bases. This CDR3 comprises 15 residues. V lost 4 bases and J lost 1; bases outside the gene matches: 5. Germline V gene lookup returns CDR1 SNHLY and CDR2 FYNNEI.